The subject of this entry is one T cell receptor beta chain. Its cognate antigen is unknown. These data come from a study of identical twins. Findings of the study overall: The abundant beta clonotypes from cord blood had fewer insertions, and memory repertoires had none of this. Researchers caution that invariant MAIT and iNKT cells could partly confound zero-insertion analyses.

From the 5' RACE reads, TCRdb called clonotypes with MiXCR, one entry per CDR3 protein. The table includes around 470,000 distinct CDR3 sequences, 13% to 15% detected once. Unmatched junction bases numbered 3, after V lost 3 bases and J lost 3 bases. Germline V gene sequence: CDR1 WSHSY, CDR2 SAAADI. The CDR3 is made up of 15 amino acids. These data are also associated with another study on yellow fever vaccine responses in identical twins.

The receptor was derived from a woman in her late teens or twenties in good health. The chain recombines TRBV10-2 with TRBJ2-7, with 12 bases matching TRBD1. Input material: CD4+ T cells sorted from blood. The CDR3 DNA is TGCGCCAGCAGTGACCGGGACAGGGGGCACTACGAGCAGTACTTC. As protein: CASSDRDRGHYEQYF.